This record looks at one T cell receptor (beta chain) sequence and its context. In terms of age and location, participants ranged from roughly 18 to 89 years and lived in about two dozen US areas. Study processing details: Reference gene primers were amplified, and this amplification served to estimate nucleated cell counts. Generated by immunoSEQ multiplex PCR, the TCRdb table keeps only in-frame clones and is missing some. From that table come the V and J calls and clone size; the DNA was used to work out D and trimming. The repertoire holds 400,000 to 450,000 clones, with roughly nine tenths as singletons. The sample is drawn from a study of blood T cell repertoires in COVID-19. Study as a whole: Sources were T cells, B-cell-depleted T cells, or PBMCs; the material itself was cDNA or gDNA.

This TCR came from a man younger than 40 who had recovered from COVID-19. Sequenced material: PBMCs or T cells enriched from blood (not recorded which).

Here the CDR3 reads CASSSNLQGLSPLHF. The CDR3 bases are TGTGCCAGCAGTAGTAATTTACAGGGCCTGTCACCCCTCCACTTT. The V gene is TRBV2, the J gene TRBJ1-6, with D possibly TRBD1 on 6 matching bases. Germline V gives CDR1 SNHLY, CDR2 FYNNEI. Trimming removed 5 bases from V and 10 bases from J, with 18 bases in between. This CDR3 comprises 15 residues.